One and the same sample provided the 19 T cell receptor beta chains below, sequenced in a study of blood T cell repertoires in COVID-19. Sequenced by immunoSEQ multiplex PCR; TCRdb stores in-frame clones only, minus some. Among approximately 230,000 clones, approximately 84% were seen once, and the ten largest hold approximately 16%. The sequenced sample consisted of PBMCs or T cells enriched from blood (not recorded which). Receptor source: a man in his forties who had recovered from COVID-19.

The table lists this clone with a few counts. The rearrangement links TRBV28 to TRBJ2-7, with TRBD2 matching 10 bases. The germline V gene encodes CDR1 MDHEN and CDR2 SYDVKM. V lost 6 bases to trimming and J lost 2 bases; unmatched junction nucleotides: 7. This CDR3 comprises 15 residues. The CDR3 is CASSPRTSGTYEQYF. As DNA, the CDR3 is TGTGCCAGCAGCCCCAGGACTAGCGGAACCTACGAGCAGTACTTC.

With regard to this clone: Other DNA sequences in this sample translate to the same CDR3. The chain joins TRBV18 to TRBJ1-3, with D possibly being TRBD1 (5 bases). This CDR3 contains 16 residues. Germline values: CDR1 KGHSH, CDR2 LQKENI. V shed 0 bases and J shed 2 bases, with 11 bases lying between them. CDR3 sequence reads: CASSPPTGRAGNTIYF. DNA for the CDR3: TGTGCCAGCTCACCACCCACCGGCAGGGCTGGAAACACCATATATTTT.

The genes are TRBV30 and TRBJ1-1, with 8 bases lining up with TRBD1. Losses at the gene ends were 5 bases for V and 4 bases for J; bases not matched to a gene: 3. The CDR3 contains 12 residues. Per the germline V gene, CDR1 is GTSNPN and CDR2 is SVGIG (reference sequence). The CDR3 coding sequence is TGTGCCTGGGACAGGGGCGTCACTGAAGCTTTCTTT. As protein: CAWDRGVTEAFF. Together with reference TRBV30 and TRBJ1-1, the CDR3 gives the full variable domain: SQTIHQWPATLVQPVGSPLSLECTVEGTSNPNLYWYRQAAGRGLQLLFYSVGIGQISSEVPQNLSASRPQDRQFILSSKKLLLSDSGFYLCAWDRGVTEAFFGQGTRLTVV.

This clone has only one observation. The chain uses TRBV4-1 and TRBJ1-2; D is unclear. The germline V and J ends were trimmed by 0 bases and 0 bases, with 8 bases remaining between them. This CDR3 region has 15 residues. The germline V gene has CDR1 MGHRA and CDR2 YSYEKL. CDR3 nucleotide sequence: TGCGCCAGCAGCCAAGACAACAGAGCTAACTATGGCTACACCTTC. Its protein is CASSQDNRANYGYTF.

This clone came up a few times. V gene TRBV5-4 combines with J gene TRBJ2-2, with a tentative D call TRBD1 (6 bases). This CDR3 has 16 amino acids. Trimming shortened V by 2 bases and J by 4 bases, and 15 bases separated the two germline ends. Germline V lookup: CDR1 SGHNT, CDR2 YYREEE (reference sequence). CDR3 protein: CASSFLAGVGTGELFF. The CDR3 region has the DNA TGTGCCAGCAGCTTCTTAGCAGGGGTTGGCACCGGGGAGCTGTTTTTT.

CDR3 nucleotide sequence: TGTGCCAGCTCAGAGTCGGACAGGGGAGGTCAGCCCCAGCATTTT. Its translation is CASSESDRGGQPQHF. The rearrangement uses TRBV18 and TRBJ1-5, with TRBD1 identical over 9 bases. The germline V gene encodes CDR1 KGHSH and CDR2 LQKENI. CDR3 size: 15 residues. Trimming took 5 bases from V and 6 from J; bases not matched to a gene: 8.

V usage is TRBV11-1 and J usage is TRBJ2-1, with unresolved D. The ends were cut back, 0 bases at V and 5 bases at J, with 8 bases in the middle. Germline loops: CDR1 SGHAT, CDR2 FQDESV (reference sequence). This CDR3 spans 14 amino acids. The CDR3 here is CASSLAPRHNEQFF. Written as DNA, the CDR3 is TGTGCCAGCAGCTTAGCGCCTAGACACAATGAGCAGTTCTTC.

The chain employs TRBV4-2 and TRBJ1-1, with 7 bases that match TRBD1. The CDR3 is 12 amino acids. V shed 5 bases and J 8 bases; nucleotides not matched to a gene: 5. Per the germline V gene, CDR1 is LGHNA and CDR2 is YNFKEQ. For the CDR3, the DNA is TGTGCCAGCAGCTTCACAGGGGACGAAGCTTTCTTT. It specifies CASSFTGDEAFF.

This sequence joins TRBV19 and TRBJ1-6, with a weak D call TRBD1 (5 bases). The V end was cut by 1 base, the J end by 6 bases, with 16 bases between. From germline, CDR1 is LNHDA and CDR2 SQIVND (reference sequence). The CDR3 runs to 17 residues. The CDR3 DNA sequence: TGTGCCAGTAGTATAGTCCGCGGGGCGGAAGGTAATTCACCCCTCCACTTT. This translates into CASSIVRGAEGNSPLHF. Combining the CDR3 with reference TRBV19 and TRBJ1-6 gives the whole variable domain DGGITQSPKYLFRKEGQNVTLSCEQNLNHDAMYWYRQDPGQGLRLIYYSQIVNDFQKGDIAEGYSVSREKKESFPLTVTSAQKNPTAFYLCASSIVRGAEGNSPLHFGNGTRLTVT.

The chain is built from TRBV19 and TRBJ2-1, with D uncertain. V was shortened by 3 bases and J by 2 bases, with 11 bases between the two germline ends. CDR3 length equals 15 residues. Germline CDR1 and CDR2: LNHDA and SQIVND (reference sequence). The CDR3 reads CASSISGFAYNEQFF. The CDR3 DNA reads TGTGCCAGTAGTATTTCAGGTTTCGCCTACAATGAGCAGTTCTTC.

The V gene is TRBV19, the J gene TRBJ2-3; D is unresolved. In germline, CDR1 is LNHDA, CDR2 SQIVND (reference sequence). This CDR3 is 12 amino acids long. Between the trimmed V and J ends, which lost 6 bases and 0 bases, there was a span of 4 bases. The CDR3 spells CASRQSTDTQYF. In nucleotides, the CDR3 is TGTGCCAGTAGGCAGAGCACAGATACGCAGTATTTT.

V gene TRBV30 combines with J gene TRBJ2-3; 11 positions agree with TRBD2. The CDR3 totals 16 residues. J gave up 2 bases and V 4 bases, and 8 bases lay outside the gene matches. The germline gives CDR1 GTSNPN, CDR2 SVGIG (reference sequence). The CDR3 sequence: CAWMGIAGGLTDTQYF. DNA for the CDR3: TGTGCCTGGATGGGGATAGCGGGAGGGCTCACAGATACGCAGTATTTT. The full variable domain, completed using reference TRBV30 and TRBJ2-3, is SQTIHQWPATLVQPVGSPLSLECTVEGTSNPNLYWYRQAAGRGLQLLFYSVGIGQISSEVPQNLSASRPQDRQFILSSKKLLLSDSGFYLCAWMGIAGGLTDTQYFGPGTRLTVL.

A few counts support this clone. This chain connects TRBV30 to TRBJ1-4; tentatively, D is TRBD1 (6 bases). Germline loops: CDR1 GTSNPN, CDR2 SVGIG (reference sequence). V gave up 2 bases and J gave up 3 bases, with 28 bases separating them. The CDR3 sequence is 20 residues long. CDR3 sequence (DNA): TGTGCCTGGAGTTCCCCCTGGACAGCTTCTCGACATCGGCCTAATGAAAAACTGTTTTTT. It encodes CAWSSPWTASRHRPNEKLFF.

The CDR3 region is CASSLYPGGGYEQYF. The CDR3 nucleotides read TGTGCCAGCAGTTTATATCCGGGGGGGGGCTACGAGCAGTACTTC. The genes are TRBV27 and TRBJ2-7; the match to TRBD2 covers 8 bases. Germline lookup yields CDR1 MNHEY and CDR2 SMNVEV (reference sequence). The CDR3 consists of 15 residues. The ends lost 1 base at V and 3 bases at J; junction bases unmatched: 5.

The rearrangement joins TRBV4-2 to TRBJ1-1; 7 positions match TRBD1. The J segment lost 5 bases and the V segment lost 0 bases, leaving 9 bases of the junction unmatched. This CDR3 comprises 16 residues. Germline CDR1 and CDR2: LGHNA and YNFKEQ. The CDR3 loop reads CASSQDQQGSRTEAFF. In nucleotides, the CDR3 is TGTGCCAGCAGCCAAGATCAACAGGGGAGTAGGACTGAAGCTTTCTTT.

Only a few counts were recorded for this clone. The chain uses TRBV5-4 and TRBJ2-7, with TRBD1 matching 11 bases. CDR1 is SGHNT and CDR2 is YYREEE in the germline V gene (reference sequence). This CDR3 region has 15 residues. With V trimmed by 2 bases and J by 2 bases, 3 bases remained unmatched. CDR3 DNA sequence: TGTGCCAGCAGCTTCGGACAGGGGGCCCCCTACGAGCAGTACTTC. Its protein is CASSFGQGAPYEQYF.

This chain connects TRBV5-6 to TRBJ1-2, with D unresolved. CDR1 and CDR2 (germline): SGHDT, YYEEEE. V lost 7 bases to trimming and J lost 1 base, with 8 bases between them. The CDR3 consists of 12 residues. CDR3 loop: CASAPGNYGYTF. CDR3 nucleotide sequence: TGTGCCAGCGCTCCCGGTAACTATGGCTACACCTTC.

The genes are TRBV5-6 and TRBJ2-3; 10 bases map to TRBD1. Germline loops: CDR1 SGHDT, CDR2 YYEEEE. The CDR3 totals 15 residues. Germline trimming cut 0 bases from V and 5 bases from J; bases unmatched to any gene: 3. The CDR3 bases are TGTGCCAGCAGCTTGGGGGGACAGGGGTTAGATACGCAGTATTTT. Translation gives CASSLGGQGLDTQYF.

The gene calls are TRBV5-6 and TRBJ2-5; TRBD1 is a possible D gene (6 bases). CDR3 length equals 16 residues. Trimming left V 4 bases short and J 0 bases short, with 16 bases between. CDR1 SGHDT and CDR2 YYEEEE come from the germline V gene. DNA for the CDR3: TGTGCCAGCAGCCTGGAAGCAGGGGCAGACCAAGAGACCCAGTACTTC. It yields the protein CASSLEAGADQETQYF.